These T cell receptor beta chains were read from a single sample in a study of T-cell memory formation after mild COVID-19. TCRdb independently ran MiXCR on the 5' RACE reads; one entry per CDR3 protein. The sample lists about 310,000 distinct CDR3 sequences; approximately 19% were seen once. The sequenced sample consisted of PBMCs or a T cell subset sorted from them (not recorded which). These receptors all stem from a man aged 18 to 30 who had mild COVID-19 (a few samples of this study predate the infection). Cell type and time point are not known. Each CDR3 is given without its conserved first and last residue. Clone size is not always given. Where it is, it says once, few, many or a class for expanded clones.

j_call cdr3_length v_call clone_size cdr3_aa
TRBJ1-1 15 TRBV12-5 few ASGVEGTAPLNTEAF
TRBJ1-6 13 TRBV20-1 few SARDQSSYNSPLH
TRBJ1-2 10 TRBV19 . ASTWGLYGYT
TRBJ2-1 10 TRBV3-1 few ASSPIGREQF
TRBJ2-3 13 TRBV7-2 . ASSIAWFGTDTQY
TRBJ2-3 15 TRBV7-3 few ASSLRAGRSSTDTQY
TRBJ1-4 12 TRBV27 . ASSEQGRPEKLF
TRBJ2-5 10 TRBV15 few ATSSAGETQY
TRBJ2-3 15 TRBV6-1 few ASSEGVSGGRADTQY
TRBJ2-5 12 TRBV20-1 few SAPPGGVYGTQY
TRBJ1-1 13 TRBV7-9 few ASSWTGRGNTEAF
TRBJ2-7 11 TRBV25-1 . ASIGTGAGEQY
TRBJ2-1 14 TRBV4-2 few ASSQDRAGLYNEQF
TRBJ1-5 11 TRBV12-3/TRBV12-4 . ASSLMLHQPQH
TRBJ2-2 14 TRBV24-1 . ATSDFLGQGAGELF
TRBJ2-2 13 TRBV9 . ASSPGLMEYGELF
TRBJ2-1 13 TRBV5-1 . ASSRGDGPYNEQF
TRBJ1-2 10 TRBV7-2 . ASSFRNRGYT
TRBJ1-2 11 TRBV6-5 few ASSRLGYYGYT
TRBJ1-1 12 TRBV7-6 . ASSLGFGNTEAF
TRBJ2-7 15 TRBV4-1 many ASSQEWTSGSSYEQY
TRBJ1-4 14 TRBV7-9 . ASSFMEVATNEKLF
TRBJ2-5 13 TRBV12-3/TRBV12-4 few ASSLSGQGQETQY
TRBJ1-1 12 TRBV20-1 few SARVGGPNTEAF
TRBJ1-1 11 TRBV27 . ASSLFGGTEAF
TRBJ2-2 12 TRBV19 . ASRAGVFAGELF
TRBJ2-5 10 TRBV2 few ASTYGKETQY
TRBJ1-1 12 TRBV6-5 . ASSSPGWGTEAF
TRBJ2-5 9 TRBV12-3/TRBV12-4 . ASRLAETQY
TRBJ2-7 13 TRBV7-2 . ASSLGTEAFWEQY
TRBJ1-6 13 TRBV6-5 few ASSYSSPTFSPLH
TRBJ2-5 13 TRBV5-1 many ASSPGASVQETQY
TRBJ2-1 13 TRBV7-2 . ASSPRQDSYNEQF
TRBJ2-1 12 TRBV7-9 many ASSLGAFTDEQF
TRBJ1-5 12 TRBV4-2 . ASSQERGNQPQH
TRBJ1-2 13 TRBV14 . ASSPTSRFFYGYT
TRBJ2-3 14 TRBV5-1 few ASSSRFTGPADTQY
TRBJ1-2 13 TRBV5-1 . ASSLGPGGDYGYT
TRBJ1-6 13 TRBV9 . ASSVRDRINSPLH
TRBJ2-5 12 TRBV7-2 few ASSSWTEQATQY
TRBJ1-1 13 TRBV15 . ATSRDSGPGPEAF
TRBJ2-7 11 TRBV12-3/TRBV12-4 . ASTKDREYEQY
TRBJ1-6 12 TRBV12-3/TRBV12-4 . ATSSGTRGTPLH
TRBJ2-1 15 TRBV3-1 . ASSQDLSGDSYNEQF
TRBJ2-3 13 TRBV6-1 few ASSEARGGTDTQY
TRBJ2-1 17 TRBV25-1 . ASSESYAGTGGSYNEQF
TRBJ2-3 13 TRBV7-2 . ASTRWASLTDTQY
TRBJ2-7 11 TRBV20-1 . SARLPTSYEQY